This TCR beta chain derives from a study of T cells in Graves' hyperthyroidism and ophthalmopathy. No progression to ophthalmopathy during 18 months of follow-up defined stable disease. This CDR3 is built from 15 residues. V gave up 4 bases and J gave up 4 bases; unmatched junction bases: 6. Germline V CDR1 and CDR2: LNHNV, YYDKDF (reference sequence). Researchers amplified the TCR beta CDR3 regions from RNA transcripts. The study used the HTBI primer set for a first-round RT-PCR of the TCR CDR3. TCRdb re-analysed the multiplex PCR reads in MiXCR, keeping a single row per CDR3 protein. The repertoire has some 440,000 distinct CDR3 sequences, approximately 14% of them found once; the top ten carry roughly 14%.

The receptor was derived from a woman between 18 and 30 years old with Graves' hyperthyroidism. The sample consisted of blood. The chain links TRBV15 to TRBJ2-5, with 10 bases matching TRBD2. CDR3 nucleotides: TGTGCCACCAGCATTGGGGGACTAGCGTCAGAGACCCAGTACTTC. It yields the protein CATSIGGLASETQYF.